One sample yielded the 9 T cell receptor beta chains listed below, sequenced in a study of human T cells and chemical hapten exposure. Described time point: patch test 1, 2 weeks after DPC sensitization. Treatment denoted: therapeutic diphenylcyclopropenone sensitization with weekly scalp DPC. MiXCR was run by TCRdb on the RACE reads, yielding one entry per CDR3 protein. Found here are about 360,000 distinct CDR3 sequences, 4% to 5.5% of them singletons; the top ten hold about 2.1%. Material: whole blood, obtained in connection with sensitization to the hapten diphenylcyclopropenone (DPC). The origin of the receptors is a woman aged 50 to 60 with alopecia areata. Some clones in this sample may be carry-over from other donors' samples.

This clonotype was recorded many times. The gene calls are TRBV27 and TRBJ2-3, with TRBD2 matching 12 bases. The CDR3 runs to 16 residues. Per the germline V gene, CDR1 is MNHEY and CDR2 is SMNVEV (reference sequence). The V segment lost 7 bases and the J segment 1 base; nucleotides outside the gene matches: 6. In DNA form, the CDR3 reads TGTGCCAGCATCAGGACTAGCGGGGCTGGCACAGATACGCAGTATTTT. Translated: CASIRTSGAGTDTQYF.

The chain is built from TRBV27 and TRBJ2-7; D perhaps matches TRBD1 (6 bases). The CDR3 covers 15 residues. Per germline, CDR1 MNHEY and CDR2 SMNVEV (reference sequence). The ends were cut back, 1 base at V and 3 bases at J, with 13 bases in the middle. The CDR3 coding sequence is TGTGCCAGCAGTTTATTCCGACAGGCCAGCTACGAGCAGTACTTC. Its protein is CASSLFRQASYEQYF.

V is TRBV15 and J is TRBJ2-7; the D gene is possibly TRBD2 (6 bases). The CDR3 extends over 13 amino acids. The germline V gene encodes CDR1 LNHNV and CDR2 YYDKDF (reference sequence). Trimming cost V 8 bases and J 6 bases, with 17 bases left between them. CDR3: CATAEGGRPEQYF. In DNA form, the CDR3 reads TGTGCCACCGCGGAGGGAGGCCGGCCCGAGCAGTACTTC. Complete variable domain (other parts from reference TRBV15 and TRBJ2-7): DAMVIQNPRYQVTQFGKPVTLSCSQTLNHNVMYWYQQKSSQAPKLLFHYYDKDFNNEADTPDNFQSRRPNTSFCFLDIRSPGLGDTAMYLCATAEGGRPEQYFGPGTRLTVT.

This clonotype was counted between two and nine times. The chain uses TRBV5-1 and TRBJ2-7; D is possibly TRBD1 (5 bases). Germline-derived CDR1 and CDR2 are SGHRS and YFSETQ. Trimming pared 0 bases from V and 3 bases from J, leaving 13 bases between. This CDR3 comprises 15 residues. The DNA of the CDR3 is TGCGCCAGCAGCTTGGAGGGGCAGCCGGTCTACGAGCAGTACTTC. Translating gives CASSLEGQPVYEQYF. Full variable domain (outside the CDR3, taken from reference TRBV5-1 and TRBJ2-7): KAGVTQTPRYLIKTRGQQVTLSCSPISGHRSVSWYQQTPGQGLQFLFEYFSETQRNKGNFPGRFSGRQFSNSRSEMNVSTLELGDSALYLCASSLEGQPVYEQYFGPGTRLTVT.

In its sample, this clonotype was seen many times. The chain combines TRBV7-2 with TRBJ2-1, with D perhaps TRBD1 or TRBD2 (6 bases each). This CDR3 has 15 residues. Trimming shortened V by 5 bases and J by 4 bases, and 15 bases separated the two germline ends. Germline CDR1 is SGHTA and CDR2 is FQGNSA. DNA for the CDR3: TGTGCCAGCAGCGTCATGGGGGGCCTATACAATGAGCAGTTCTTC. It is translated as CASSVMGGLYNEQFF.

The genes are TRBV3-1 and TRBJ1-6; 7 bases match TRBD1. Germline assignment: CDR1 LGHDT and CDR2 YNNKEL (reference sequence). The CDR3 runs 16 residues. The J segment lost 8 bases and the V segment lost 5 bases, leaving 12 bases of the junction unmatched. The CDR3 DNA is TGTGCCAGCAGCACCCGTGCCGGGACAGCTGATTCACCCCTCCACTTT. It encodes CASSTRAGTADSPLHF.

This clonotype was found a few times. J is TRBJ1-4 and V is TRBV29-1, with D possibly being TRBD1 (5 bases). The CDR3 runs to 15 residues. The germline V gene encodes CDR1 SQVTM and CDR2 ANQGSEA. The V end was cut by 7 bases, the J end by 0 bases, with 15 bases between. The CDR3 coding sequence is TGCAGCGCCTGGGCGGGGGGGGCAACTAATGAAAAACTGTTTTTT. It translates to CSAWAGGATNEKLFF. The whole variable domain, filled in from reference TRBV29-1 and TRBJ1-4, reads SAVISQKPSRDICQRGTSLTIQCQVDSQVTMMFWYRQQPGQSLTLIATANQGSEATYESGFVIDKFPISRPNLTFSTLTVSNMSPEDSSIYLCSAWAGGATNEKLFFGSGTQLSVL.

This clonotype was seen at least ten times. The chain carries TRBV5-1 and TRBJ2-3; D perhaps matches TRBD1 (6 bases). V lost 3 bases and J lost 2, with 10 bases in between. The CDR3 length is 14 residues. Germline lookup yields CDR1 SGHRS and CDR2 YFSETQ. The CDR3 DNA follows: TGCGCCAGCAGCTCTACAGGGTCCACAGATACGCAGTATTTT. Residues: CASSSTGSTDTQYF.

There are a few counts of this clonotype. V usage is TRBV29-1 and J usage is TRBJ2-6, with TRBD1 identical over 9 bases. The germline CDR1 and CDR2 sequences are SQVTM and ANQGSEA. The CDR3 consists of 18 residues. Unmatched junction bases numbered 12, after V lost 3 bases and J lost 3 bases. CDR3 amino acids: CSVEVKTGGFGGANVLTF. The DNA of the CDR3 is TGCAGCGTTGAGGTCAAAACAGGGGGCTTTGGTGGGGCCAACGTCCTGACTTTC.